The 10 T cell receptor beta chains below come from one sample, sequenced in a study of blood T cell repertoires in COVID-19. Repertoires were generated with immunoSEQ multiplex PCR, while TCRdb's copy carries only in-frame clones and drops some. The table includes some 22,000 clones, about nine tenths detected once. Sequencing input: peripheral blood. The receptor source for this set is a man aged 70 or older in a cohort sampled during active COVID-19.

This chain joins TRBV25-1 and TRBJ2-6; D ambiguous. The CDR3 spans 14 residues. The V and J ends lost 5 bases and 0 bases respectively, with 5 bases between them. Germline CDR1 and CDR2: MGHDK and SYGVNS. CDR3 sequence: CASSPSSGANVLTF. The CDR3 bases are TGTGCCAGCAGTCCGAGCTCTGGGGCCAACGTCCTGACTTTC. The full variable domain, rest sourced from reference TRBV25-1 and TRBJ2-6, is EADIYQTPRYLVIGTGKKITLECSQTMGHDKMYWYQQDPGMELHLIHYSYGVNSTEKGDLSSESTVSRIRTEHFPLTLESARPSHTSQYLCASSPSSGANVLTFGAGSRLTVL.

The rearrangement uses TRBV15 and TRBJ2-6, with 10 nucleotides matching TRBD1. This CDR3 spans 20 amino acids. J was trimmed by 4 bases and V by 3 bases; bases with no gene match: 15. CDR1 and CDR2 from the germline V gene are LNHNV and YYDKDF (reference sequence). In DNA, the CDR3 is TGTGCCACCAGCAGCTCCGACCGGGCGGGACAGGGGTCCGGGGCCAACGTCCTGACTTTC. Translation gives CATSSSDRAGQGSGANVLTF.

The CDR3 reads CASSLGGTGGYTF. In nucleotides, the CDR3 is TGTGCCAGCAGTCTCGGGGGGACGGGAGGCTACACCTTC. This chain connects TRBV3-1 (or the pseudogene TRBV3-2) to TRBJ1-2; a possible D gene is TRBD1 (5 bases). CDR3 size: 13 residues. V was trimmed by 6 bases and J by 8 bases, leaving 16 bases between them. Germline lookup yields CDR1 LGHDT and CDR2 YNNKEL (reference sequence).

This chain uses TRBV28 with TRBJ1-2; TRBD1 is a possible D gene (5 bases). Germline V gene data show CDR1 as MDHEN and CDR2 as SYDVKM. V lost 7 bases and J 0 bases, leaving 9 bases between the germline ends. The CDR3 totals 13 residues. The CDR3 loop is CASNGGANYGYTF. The CDR3 nucleotides read TGTGCCAGCAACGGGGGAGCTAACTATGGCTACACCTTC.

The rearrangement uses TRBV5-1 and TRBJ2-7; D not certain. Germline CDR1 and CDR2: SGHRS and YFSETQ. The CDR3 is made up of 15 amino acids. V lost 5 bases, J lost 3 bases, and 18 bases lay in between. Here the CDR3 reads CASRTNWASDYEQYF. The CDR3 DNA reads TGCGCCAGCAGAACAAACTGGGCCTCGGACTACGAGCAGTACTTC.

The J gene is TRBJ2-2, the V gene TRBV19, with D perhaps matching TRBD2 (6 bases). With 6 bases removed from V and 4 bases from J, the gap between germline ends came to 15 bases. The CDR3 covers 15 residues. From germline, CDR1 is LNHDA and CDR2 SQIVND (reference sequence). The CDR3 is CASSPGLDPTGELFF. CDR3 DNA: TGTGCCAGTAGCCCGGGACTCGACCCCACCGGGGAGCTGTTTTTT.

The chain links TRBV4-1 to TRBJ1-5, with 10 positions matching TRBD1. V lost 5 bases, J lost 6 bases, and 7 bases stayed unmatched. This CDR3 is 15 amino acids long. The germline V gene encodes CDR1 MGHRA and CDR2 YSYEKL. The CDR3 reads CASSKRQGASQPQHF. As DNA, the CDR3 is TGCGCCAGCAGCAAACGACAGGGGGCAAGTCAGCCCCAGCATTTT.

The genes are TRBV5-4 and TRBJ2-6, with 10 bases that match TRBD1. The trim removed 5 bases at V and 0 bases at J, leaving 5 bases unmatched. Germline V gene sequence: CDR1 SGHNT, CDR2 YYREEE (reference sequence). The CDR3 sequence is 17 residues long. For the CDR3, the DNA is TGTGCCAGCAGTCCAGGGACAGGGGACTCTGGGGCCAACGTCCTGACTTTC. Amino acid sequence: CASSPGTGDSGANVLTF.

The chain joins TRBV28 to TRBJ1-2; D is possibly TRBD1 (6 bases). This CDR3 contains 15 residues. Trimming cost V 3 bases and J 3 bases, with 14 bases left between them. CDR1 and CDR2 (germline): MDHEN, SYDVKM. This chain's CDR3 is CASSFSGGQYYGYTF. For the CDR3, the DNA is TGTGCCAGCAGTTTTTCCGGCGGACAGTACTATGGCTACACCTTC.

The J gene is TRBJ2-2, the V gene TRBV7-3; TRBD2 agrees at 9 bases. The germline CDR1 and CDR2 sequences are SGHTA and FQGTGA. V gave up 5 bases and J gave up 3 bases; unmatched junction bases: 1. The CDR3 totals 14 residues. As DNA, the CDR3 is TGTGCCAGCAGCCGGACTAGCGACACCGGGGAGCTGTTTTTT. It encodes CASSRTSDTGELFF.